This is a list of T cell receptor beta chains from one sample in a study of Ad26.COV2.S vaccination and SARS-CoV-2 variants. The repertoire was sequenced with immunoSEQ multiplex PCR; TCRdb's copy has only in-frame clones and lacks some. Counted here are about 320,000 clones, 85% occurring once; the ten biggest clones make up around 2%. This material consisted of peripheral blood, taken in a trial of Ad26.COV2.S vaccine versus placebo. Every receptor here comes from a person between 18 and 60 years old who received the Ad26.COV2.S COVID-19 vaccine or a placebo. Both conserved end residues are part of each CDR3. A D gene is named only where the DNA matches it firmly. Rows give clone size only sometimes, using once, few, many, or a class for an expanded clone.

CDR3aa | CDR3nt | v_gene | len | d_gene | abundance | j_gene
CASSRSEGNSPLHF | TGTGCCAGCAGTAGATCGGAGGGGAATTCACCCCTCCACTTT | TRBV6-5 | 14 | - | - | TRBJ1-6
CASSIDGPSFRDTGELFF | TGTGCCAGTAGTATAGATGGGCCAAGCTTTCGGGACACCGGGGAGCTGTTTTTT | TRBV19 | 18 | - | - | TRBJ2-2
CAWNLRGGSETQYF | TGTGCCTGGAATCTGCGGGGGGGCAGCGAGACCCAGTACTTC | TRBV30 | 14 | TRBD2 | - | TRBJ2-5
CASSLHGNTEAFF | TGTGCCAGCAGCTTACATGGGAACACTGAAGCTTTCTTT | TRBV6-4 | 13 | - | - | TRBJ1-1
CASSPGQVNNEQFF | TGTGCCAGCAGCCCGGGACAGGTAAACAATGAGCAGTTCTTC | TRBV7-3 | 14 | TRBD1 | - | TRBJ2-1
CASSFRGRNTIYF | TGTGCCAGCAGTTTTAGGGGAAGAAACACCATATATTTT | TRBV12-3/TRBV12-4 | 13 | - | - | TRBJ1-3
CASSQDFRGSSYNSPLHF | TGTGCCAGCAGCCAAGATTTTAGAGGTAGCTCCTATAATTCACCCCTCCACTTT | TRBV3-1/TRBV3-2 | 18 | - | - | TRBJ1-6
CASSLVGSGDYGYTF | TGTGCCAGCAGCTTAGTGGGAAGTGGCGACTATGGCTACACCTTC | TRBV11-2 | 15 | - | - | TRBJ1-2
CASSPLGGPHNEQFF | TGTGCCAGCAGCCCCCTGGGGGGGCCCCACAATGAGCAGTTCTTC | TRBV9 | 15 | - | - | TRBJ2-1
CASSYGWQTDTQYF | TGTGCCAGCAGTTACGGGTGGCAAACAGATACGCAGTATTTT | TRBV6-5 | 14 | - | - | TRBJ2-3
CASSLVLGNNQPQHF | TGTGCCAGCAGCTTAGTCCTCGGCAACAATCAGCCCCAGCATTTT | TRBV7-2 | 15 | - | - | TRBJ1-5
CASSVANSNQPQHF | TGTGCCAGCAGCGTAGCTAATAGCAATCAGCCCCAGCATTTT | TRBV9 | 14 | - | - | TRBJ1-5
CASSYTAGQETQYF | TGTGCCAGCAGTTACACGGCAGGACAAGAGACCCAGTACTTC | TRBV6-6 | 14 | - | - | TRBJ2-5
CASSPGRAIMTEAFF | TGTGCCAGCAGCCCCGGACGGGCGATAATGACTGAAGCTTTCTTT | TRBV7-2 | 15 | - | - | TRBJ1-1
CATSRGDGFYSNQPQHF | TGTGCCACCAGCAGAGGGGACGGATTTTATAGCAATCAGCCCCAGCATTTT | TRBV15 | 17 | - | - | TRBJ1-5
CASSPLDRAGNTIYF | TGTGCCAGCAGTCCCCTCGACAGGGCCGGAAACACCATATATTTT | TRBV2 | 15 | TRBD1 | - | TRBJ1-3
CASSVGTGVGTDTQYF | TGTGCCAGCAGCGTAGGGACTGGTGTGGGCACAGATACGCAGTATTTT | TRBV9 | 16 | - | - | TRBJ2-3
CASSLKTGLDGTEAFF | TGCGCCAGCAGCTTGAAGACAGGCCTCGATGGCACTGAAGCTTTCTTT | TRBV5-1 | 16 | - | - | TRBJ1-1
CASSRDRVEAFF | TGTGCCAGCAGCAGGGACAGGGTAGAAGCTTTCTTT | TRBV11-2 | 12 | TRBD1 | - | TRBJ1-1
CASSPLLHIYTF | TGTGCCAGCAGCCCGCTTCTACACATCTACACCTTC | TRBV7-9 | 12 | - | few | TRBJ1-2
CASSRDSGANQPQHF | TGTGCCAGCAGTCGGGACAGTGGGGCCAATCAGCCCCAGCATTTT | TRBV9 | 15 | TRBD1 | - | TRBJ1-5
CASSTLDRDTIYF | TGTGCCAGCAGTACTCTGGACAGAGACACCATATATTTT | TRBV28 | 13 | - | - | TRBJ1-3
CASSSPLRLKETQYF | TGTGCCAGCAGCTCCCCCTTACGGCTGAAAGAGACCCAGTACTTC | TRBV5-6 | 15 | - | - | TRBJ2-5
CASNNNRGRGEQYF | TGTGCCAGCAATAATAACAGGGGCCGTGGGGAGCAGTACTTC | TRBV6-5 | 14 | TRBD1 | - | TRBJ2-7
CATSRLMDTIYF | TGTGCCACCAGCAGGTTAATGGACACCATATATTTT | TRBV15 | 12 | - | - | TRBJ1-3
CASRGQTFEAFF | TGTGCCAGCAGGGGACAGACCTTTGAAGCTTTCTTT | TRBV12-3/TRBV12-4 | 12 | TRBD1 | once | TRBJ1-1
CATSRDRNTGELFF | TGTGCCACCAGCCGGGACAGAAACACCGGGGAGCTGTTTTTT | TRBV24-1 | 14 | TRBD1 | - | TRBJ2-2
CASSPKEAYEQYF | TGTGCCAGCAGCCCGAAGGAGGCCTACGAGCAGTACTTC | TRBV13 | 13 | - | - | TRBJ2-7
CASVRTDTQYF | TGTGCCAGCGTCCGCACAGATACGCAGTATTTT | TRBV7-2 | 11 | - | once | TRBJ2-3
CASSQELRRGAFF | TGTGCCAGCAGCCAAGAACTCAGAAGAGGGGCTTTCTTT | TRBV3-1/TRBV3-2 | 13 | - | - | TRBJ1-1
CASSLYSGTDYGYTF | TGTGCCAGCAGTTTGTATTCCGGGACAGACTATGGCTACACCTTC | TRBV28 | 15 | TRBD1 | - | TRBJ1-2
CSAPTSGQQFF | TGCAGTGCTCCGACTAGCGGGCAGCAGTTCTTC | TRBV20-1 | 11 | TRBD2 | - | TRBJ2-1
CASSHGRDSGTDTQYF | TGTGCCAGCAGTCACGGGAGGGATTCCGGCACAGATACGCAGTATTTT | TRBV11-3 | 16 | TRBD2 | - | TRBJ2-3
CASSSRTGHEQFF | TGTGCCAGCAGTTCCCGGACGGGGCATGAGCAGTTCTTC | TRBV6-5 | 13 | - | - | TRBJ2-1
CASSLRSGWSGTDTQYF | TGTGCCAGCAGTCTACGGTCAGGATGGTCGGGCACAGATACGCAGTATTTT | TRBV28 | 17 | - | - | TRBJ2-3
CASSWTGGSSYEQYF | TGCGCCAGCAGCTGGACAGGGGGCAGTTCCTACGAGCAGTACTTC | TRBV10-2 | 15 | TRBD1 | - | TRBJ2-7
CASTRDGYNEQFF | TGTGCCAGCACTAGGGACGGTTACAATGAGCAGTTCTTC | TRBV12-3/TRBV12-4 | 13 | - | - | TRBJ2-1
CASSLSGYTEAFF | TGTGCCAGCAGCTTATCCGGTTACACTGAAGCTTTCTTT | TRBV7-9 | 13 | - | - | TRBJ1-1
CASSPWDSNSPLHF | TGTGCCAGCAGCCCATGGGACAGTAATTCACCCCTCCACTTT | TRBV9 | 14 | TRBD1 | - | TRBJ1-6
CASSQFTSGGNYEQYF | TGTGCCAGCAGCCAGTTTACTAGCGGGGGAAACTACGAGCAGTACTTC | TRBV14 | 16 | TRBD2 | - | TRBJ2-7
CASSFTAGAWEGSTDTQYF | TGTGCCAGCAGCTTCACCGCAGGGGCGTGGGAGGGTAGCACAGATACGCAGTATTTT | TRBV7-9 | 19 | - | - | TRBJ2-3
CASSPPSGTQAFF | TGTGCCAGCTCACCACCGTCCGGGACGCAAGCTTTCTTT | TRBV18 | 13 | - | - | TRBJ1-1
CASSYPSWNGYTF | TGTGCCAGCAGTTACCCTAGTTGGAATGGCTACACCTTC | TRBV6-6 | 13 | - | - | TRBJ1-2
CASSLGAVRSGNTIYF | TGTGCCAGCAGCTTAGGTGCCGTTCGCTCTGGAAACACCATATATTTT | TRBV7-9 | 16 | - | few | TRBJ1-3